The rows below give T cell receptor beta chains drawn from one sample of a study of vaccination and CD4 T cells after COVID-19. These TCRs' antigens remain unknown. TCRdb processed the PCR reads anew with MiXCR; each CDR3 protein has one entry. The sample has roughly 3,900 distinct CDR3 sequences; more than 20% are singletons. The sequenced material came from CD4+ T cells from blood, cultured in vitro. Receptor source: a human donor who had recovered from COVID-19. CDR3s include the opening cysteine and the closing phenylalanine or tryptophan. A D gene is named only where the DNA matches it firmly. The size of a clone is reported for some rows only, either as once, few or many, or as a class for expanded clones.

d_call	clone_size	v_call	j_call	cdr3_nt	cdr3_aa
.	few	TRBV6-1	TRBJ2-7	TGTGCCAGCAGTGCGGGGGGCTTGAAGCAGTACTTC	CASSAGGLKQYF
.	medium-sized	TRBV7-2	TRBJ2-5	TGTGCCAGCAGCTTATACGGGGAGACGGAGACCCAGTACTTC	CASSLYGETETQYF
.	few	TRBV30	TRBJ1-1	TGTGCCTGGAGTGGACTGACACCCGATAACACTGAAGCTTTCTTT	CAWSGLTPDNTEAFF
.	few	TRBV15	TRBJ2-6	TGTGCCACCAGCACTACAGGGTCTGGGGCCAACGTCCTGACTTTC	CATSTTGSGANVLTF
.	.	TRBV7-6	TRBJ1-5	TGTGCCAGCAGCCCCGGGGGGGTAAATCAGCTCCAGCATTTT	CASSPGGVNQLQHF
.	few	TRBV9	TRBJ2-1	TGTGCCAGCAGCGTAGACGCGGGGTCGGTCGATGAGCAGTTCTTC	CASSVDAGSVDEQFF
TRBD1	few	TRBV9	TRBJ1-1	TGTGCCAGCAGCGTAGTCCCGACAGGGTCTGAAGCTTTCTTT	CASSVVPTGSEAFF
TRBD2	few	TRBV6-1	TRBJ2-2	TGTGCCAGCAGCGGGACTAGCAACACCGGGGAGCTGTTTTTT	CASSGTSNTGELFF
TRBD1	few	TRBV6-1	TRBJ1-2	TGTGCCAGCAGTGTTGGACAGGTCGTAGAGCGTGGCTACACCTTC	CASSVGQVVERGYTF
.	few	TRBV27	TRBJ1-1	TGTGCCAGCAGAAGGAACGTAAACACTGAAGCTTTCTTT	CASRRNVNTEAFF
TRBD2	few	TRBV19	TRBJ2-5	TGTGCCAGTAGTATACCTGGAGAGCGGGGGGGAAGAGAGACCCAGTACTTC	CASSIPGERGGRETQYF
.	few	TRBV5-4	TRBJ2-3	TGTGCCAGCAGCTTCGGGCGCGGAAATACGCAGTATTTT	CASSFGRGNTQYF
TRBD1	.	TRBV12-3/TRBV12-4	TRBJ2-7	TGTGCCAGCAGTGGTCGGACAGGGGTTTACGAGCAGTACTTC	CASSGRTGVYEQYF
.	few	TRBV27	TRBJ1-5	TGTGCCAGCAGTTCTTCAAGTTCGGGGAGCAATCAGCCCCAGCATTTT	CASSSSSSGSNQPQHF
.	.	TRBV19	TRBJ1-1	TGTGCCAGTAGTGCTCATAGACAGACTGAAGCTTTCTTT	CASSAHRQTEAFF
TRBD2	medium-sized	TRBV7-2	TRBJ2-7	TGTGCCAGCAGCCAATTCGGGGGGTCCTACGAGCAGTACTTC	CASSQFGGSYEQYF
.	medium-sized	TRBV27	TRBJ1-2	TGTGCCAGCAGTTTAAAGGGCGGAGGGAACTATGGCTACACCTTC	CASSLKGGGNYGYTF
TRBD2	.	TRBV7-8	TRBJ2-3	TGTGCCAGCAGCTTACCTGGACTAGCGGACCACACAGATACGCAGTATTTT	CASSLPGLADHTDTQYF
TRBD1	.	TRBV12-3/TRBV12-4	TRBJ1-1	TGTGCCAGCAGCCCCGGGACAGGGAGGGCCACTGAAGCTTTCTTT	CASSPGTGRATEAFF
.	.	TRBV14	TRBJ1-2	TGTGCCAGCAGCCAAGCGCCGATGGGGTATGGCTACACCTTC	CASSQAPMGYGYTF
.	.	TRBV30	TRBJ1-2	TGTGCCTGGTCCGGAGGGGGGAACTATGGCTACACCTTC	CAWSGGGNYGYTF
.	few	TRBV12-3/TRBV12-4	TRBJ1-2	TGTGCCAGCAGTGGCTTAGGAGGCTACACCTTC	CASSGLGGYTF
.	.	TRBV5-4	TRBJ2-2	TGTGCCAGCAGCTCCGGACAGAAAACCGGGGAGCTGTTTTTT	CASSSGQKTGELFF
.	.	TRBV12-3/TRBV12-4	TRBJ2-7	TGTGCCAGCAGTTTAGGCCAGACCTACGAGCAGTACTTC	CASSLGQTYEQYF
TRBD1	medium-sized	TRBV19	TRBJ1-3	TGTGCCAGTACCGCCGGGACAGGGGGATCCTACGGAAACACCATATATTTT	CASTAGTGGSYGNTIYF
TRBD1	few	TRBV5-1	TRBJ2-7	TGCGCCAGCAGCTTGGGGGACAGGGGTTCGGGCGAGCAGTACTTC	CASSLGDRGSGEQYF
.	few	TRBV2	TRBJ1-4	TGTGCCAGCAGTGGACAGGACATTATTGCAACTAATGAAAAACTGTTTTTT	CASSGQDIIATNEKLFF
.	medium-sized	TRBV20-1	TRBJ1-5	TGCAGTGCTAGCTACGGGGAAGATCAGCCCCAGCATTTT	CSASYGEDQPQHF
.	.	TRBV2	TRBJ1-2	TGTGCCAGCAGTGAAATGTCGGCAGGCTATGGCTACACCTTC	CASSEMSAGYGYTF
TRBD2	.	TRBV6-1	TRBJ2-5	TGTGCCAGCAGTGAAGGGGGGACTAGAACGGAGACCCAGTACTTC	CASSEGGTRTETQYF
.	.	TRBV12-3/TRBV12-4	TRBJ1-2	TGTGCCAGCAGTCCCGGCCCGGCAGAGGACTATGGCTACACCTTC	CASSPGPAEDYGYTF
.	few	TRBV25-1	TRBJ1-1	TGTGCCAGCAGGGGATTGAACACTGAAGCTTTCTTT	CASRGLNTEAFF
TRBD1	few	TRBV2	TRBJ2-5	TGTGCCAGCAGTGGACAGGGGAAAGAGACCCAGTACTTC	CASSGQGKETQYF
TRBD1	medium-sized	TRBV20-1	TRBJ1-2	TGCAGTGCTACAGGACAGGGGTATGGCTACACCTTC	CSATGQGYGYTF
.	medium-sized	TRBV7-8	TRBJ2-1	TGTGCCAGCAGCAAGACTAGGACGCCCGGTGAGCAGTTCTTC	CASSKTRTPGEQFF
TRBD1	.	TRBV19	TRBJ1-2	TGTGCCAGTAGTCCGCTTACAGGGGGGAACTATGGCTACACCTTC	CASSPLTGGNYGYTF
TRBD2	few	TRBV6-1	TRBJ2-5	TGTGCCAGCAGTGAACTAGCGGGGTCCAAGGGGACCCAGTACTTC	CASSELAGSKGTQYF
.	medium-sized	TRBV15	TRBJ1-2	TGTGCCACCAGGAAAGATTCTGCCGGTAACTATGGCTACACCTTC	CATRKDSAGNYGYTF
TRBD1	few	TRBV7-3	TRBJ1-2	TGTGCCAGCAGCTTAACCGGGACAGGGGTGGATGGCTACACCTTC	CASSLTGTGVDGYTF
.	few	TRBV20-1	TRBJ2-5	TGCAGTGTCGACGGCGGGGAGACCCAGTACTTC	CSVDGGETQYF
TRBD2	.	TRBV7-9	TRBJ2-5	TGTGCCAGCAGTCCCCTAGCGGGGGGCCCCCAAGAGACCCAGTACTTC	CASSPLAGGPQETQYF
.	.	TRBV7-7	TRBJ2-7	TGTGCTAGCAGCTTAGACGCCGGGGCTTATTACGAGCAGTACTTC	CASSLDAGAYYEQYF
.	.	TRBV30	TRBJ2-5	TGTGCCTGGAGTGCTGAGATAACCCAGACCCAGTACTTC	CAWSAEITQTQYF
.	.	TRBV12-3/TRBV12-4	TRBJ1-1	TGTGCCAGCCAGAGACTCCTGAACACTGAAGCTTTCTTT	CASQRLLNTEAFF
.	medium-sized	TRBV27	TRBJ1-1	TGTGCCAGCTGGCTTGGAGGTCGTAACACTGAAGCTTTCTTT	CASWLGGRNTEAFF
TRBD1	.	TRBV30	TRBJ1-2	TGTGCCTGGACTGGACAGGGGGCTGACTATGGCTACACCTTC	CAWTGQGADYGYTF